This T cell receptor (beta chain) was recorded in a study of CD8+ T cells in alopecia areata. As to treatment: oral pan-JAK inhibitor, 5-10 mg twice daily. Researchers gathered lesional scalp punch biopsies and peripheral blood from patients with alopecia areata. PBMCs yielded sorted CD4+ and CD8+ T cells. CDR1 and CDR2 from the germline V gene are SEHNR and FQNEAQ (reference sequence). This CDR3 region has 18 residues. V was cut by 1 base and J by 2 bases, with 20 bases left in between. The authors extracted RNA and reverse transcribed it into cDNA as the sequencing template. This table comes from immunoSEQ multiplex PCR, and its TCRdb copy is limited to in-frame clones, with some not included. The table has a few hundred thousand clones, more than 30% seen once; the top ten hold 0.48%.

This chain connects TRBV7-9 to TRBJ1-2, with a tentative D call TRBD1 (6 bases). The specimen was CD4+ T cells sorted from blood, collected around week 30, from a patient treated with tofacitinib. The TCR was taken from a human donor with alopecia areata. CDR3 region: CASSLVWGPGAANYGYTF. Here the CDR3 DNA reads TGTGCCAGCAGCTTAGTATGGGGGCCAGGGGCCGCAAACTATGGCTACACCTTC.